These 8 T cell receptor beta chains share one sample of origin, sequenced in a study of blood T cell repertoires in COVID-19. Data came from immunoSEQ multiplex PCR; TCRdb stores just in-frame clones and leaves some out. This sample carries tens of thousands of clones, about 83% of them seen once, and the ten largest clones take 25% to 30%. Input material: peripheral blood. The receptors were gathered from a woman of 80 years or more with acute or convalescent COVID-19.

This clone was seen more than once but under ten times. The rearrangement uses TRBV5-4 and TRBJ1-1, with D possibly TRBD1 on 5 matching bases. Trimming removed 3 bases from V and 5 bases from J, with 17 bases in between. The length of the CDR3 is 15 residues. Looked up from germline, CDR1 is SGHNT and CDR2 is YYREEE (reference sequence). The CDR3 loop is CASSSQGGEGTEAFF. The CDR3 DNA reads as TGTGCCAGCAGCTCCCAGGGAGGGGAGGGGACTGAAGCTTTCTTT.

In DNA, the CDR3 is TGTGCCAGCAGTTACTCATCCGGGTCCCCCTACGAGCAGTACTTC. Its translation is CASSYSSGSPYEQYF. The J gene is TRBJ2-7, the V gene TRBV6-5; D is ambiguous. The germline gives CDR1 MNHEY, CDR2 SVGAGI. The CDR3 has 15 residues. The ends were cut back, 0 bases at V and 2 bases at J, with 11 bases in the middle.

The chain carries TRBV27 and TRBJ2-1, with D unresolved. The CDR3 consists of 13 residues. Germline CDR1 MNHEY, CDR2 SMNVEV (reference sequence). V was shortened by 6 bases and J by 0 bases, with 6 bases between the two germline ends. As DNA, the CDR3 is TGTGCCAGCAGACAGTCCTCCTACAATGAGCAGTTCTTC. Amino acid sequence: CASRQSSYNEQFF.

The rearrangement joins TRBV10-1 to TRBJ1-3; a weak D match, TRBD1 (5 bases). V was cut by 5 bases and J by 2 bases, with 7 bases left in between. Looked up from germline, CDR1 is WNHNN and CDR2 is SYGVQD (reference sequence). The CDR3 loop spans 13 amino acids. CDR3 nucleotide sequence: TGCGCCAGCAGTATCAGGGCTGGAAACACCATATATTTT. It codes for CASSIRAGNTIYF.

The chain joins TRBV7-6 to TRBJ2-3, with D maybe TRBD2 (6 bases). Germline loops: CDR1 SGHVS, CDR2 FNYEAQ. The CDR3 has 15 amino acids. Trimming cost V 5 bases and J 9 bases, with 21 bases left between them. The CDR3 DNA reads as TGTGCCAGCAGCCCGGACTACTCCTTTATATGGACGCAGTATTTT. Translated: CASSPDYSFIWTQYF.

V and J are TRBV30 and TRBJ2-3; D uncertain. V lost 0 bases, J lost 0 bases, and 7 bases lay in between. The germline gives CDR1 GTSNPN, CDR2 SVGIG (reference sequence). The CDR3 covers 14 residues. CDR3 amino acids: CAWSVWQSTDTQYF. The CDR3 region has the DNA TGTGCCTGGAGTGTATGGCAGAGCACAGATACGCAGTATTTT.

This sequence joins TRBV9 and TRBJ2-6, with 11 bases fitting TRBD1. CDR1 and CDR2 (germline): SGDLS, YYNGEE. Unmatched junction bases numbered 12, after V lost 4 bases and J lost 0 bases. The CDR3 has 20 amino acids. In DNA, the CDR3 is TGTGCCAGCAGCACAGGACAGGGGGCTAGGGAGGGCTCTGGGGCCAACGTCCTGACTTTC. It is translated as CASSTGQGAREGSGANVLTF.

This chain uses TRBV11-3 with TRBJ2-3; a possible D gene is TRBD1 (5 bases). The CDR3 length is 16 residues. The V end was cut by 0 bases, the J end by 4 bases, with 14 bases between. Germline V lookup: CDR1 SGHNT, CDR2 YENEEA. CDR3 sequence reads: CASSLDGPQGADTQYF. The CDR3 bases are TGTGCCAGCAGCTTAGATGGTCCCCAGGGTGCAGATACGCAGTATTTT.